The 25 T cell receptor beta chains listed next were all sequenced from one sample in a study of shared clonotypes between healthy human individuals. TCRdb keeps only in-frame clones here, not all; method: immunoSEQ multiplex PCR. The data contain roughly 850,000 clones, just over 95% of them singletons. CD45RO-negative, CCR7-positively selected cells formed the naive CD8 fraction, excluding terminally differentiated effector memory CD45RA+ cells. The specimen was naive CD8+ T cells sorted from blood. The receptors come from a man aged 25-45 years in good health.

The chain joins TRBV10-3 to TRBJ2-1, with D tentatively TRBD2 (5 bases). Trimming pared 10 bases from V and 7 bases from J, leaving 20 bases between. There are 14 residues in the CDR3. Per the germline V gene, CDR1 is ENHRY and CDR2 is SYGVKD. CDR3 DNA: TGTGCCACCTGCGCGGACCACGGCGGGAATGAGCAGTTCTTC. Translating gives CATCADHGGNEQFF.

CDR3 region: CASSSRTEQETQYF. The CDR3 region has the DNA TGTGCCAGCAGCTCCAGGACAGAGCAAGAGACCCAGTACTTC. The rearrangement links TRBV7-9 to TRBJ2-5; D may be TRBD1 (6 bases). Trimming stripped 4 bases from V and 2 bases from J, with 11 bases between. Germline CDR1 is SEHNR and CDR2 is FQNEAQ (reference sequence). The CDR3 consists of 14 residues.

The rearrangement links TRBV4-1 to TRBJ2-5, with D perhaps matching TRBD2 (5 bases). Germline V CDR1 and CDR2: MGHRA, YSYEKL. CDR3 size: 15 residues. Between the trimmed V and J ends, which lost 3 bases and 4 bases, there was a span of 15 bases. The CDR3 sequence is CASSQLPGAGETQYF. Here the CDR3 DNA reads TGCGCCAGCAGCCAGCTACCGGGTGCGGGAGAGACCCAGTACTTC.

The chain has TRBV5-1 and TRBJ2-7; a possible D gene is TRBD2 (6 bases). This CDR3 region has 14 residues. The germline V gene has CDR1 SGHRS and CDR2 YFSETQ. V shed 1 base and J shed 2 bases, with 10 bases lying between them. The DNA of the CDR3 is TGCGCCAGCAGCTTGTCGGGGGACCCCTACGAGCAGTACTTC. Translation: CASSLSGDPYEQYF.

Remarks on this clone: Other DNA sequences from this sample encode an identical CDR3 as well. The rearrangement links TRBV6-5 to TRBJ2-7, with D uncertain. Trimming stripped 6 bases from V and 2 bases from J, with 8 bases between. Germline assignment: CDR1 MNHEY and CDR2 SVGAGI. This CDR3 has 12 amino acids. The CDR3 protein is CASSSGTYEQYF. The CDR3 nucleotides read TGTGCCAGCAGCTCGGGCACCTACGAGCAGTACTTC.

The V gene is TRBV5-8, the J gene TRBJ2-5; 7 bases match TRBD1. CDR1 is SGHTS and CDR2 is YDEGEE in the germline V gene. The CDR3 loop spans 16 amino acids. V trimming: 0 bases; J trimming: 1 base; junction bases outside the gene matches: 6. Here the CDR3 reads CASSLDERGPQETQYF. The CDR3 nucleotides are TGTGCCAGCAGCTTGGACGAGAGGGGGCCCCAAGAGACCCAGTACTTC.

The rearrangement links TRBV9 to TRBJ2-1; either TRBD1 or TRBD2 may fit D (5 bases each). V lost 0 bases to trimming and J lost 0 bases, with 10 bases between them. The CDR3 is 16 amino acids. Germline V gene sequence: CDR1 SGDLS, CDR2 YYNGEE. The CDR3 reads CASSVAEGSSYNEQFF. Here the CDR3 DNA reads TGTGCCAGCAGCGTAGCTGAGGGGTCCTCCTACAATGAGCAGTTCTTC.

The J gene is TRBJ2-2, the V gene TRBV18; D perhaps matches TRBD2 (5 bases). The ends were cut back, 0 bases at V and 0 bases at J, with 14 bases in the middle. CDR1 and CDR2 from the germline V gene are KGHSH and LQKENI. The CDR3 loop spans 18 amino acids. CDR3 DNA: TGTGCCAGCTCACCACCCTTCAATATACTAGCGAACACCGGGGAGCTGTTTTTT. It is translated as CASSPPFNILANTGELFF.

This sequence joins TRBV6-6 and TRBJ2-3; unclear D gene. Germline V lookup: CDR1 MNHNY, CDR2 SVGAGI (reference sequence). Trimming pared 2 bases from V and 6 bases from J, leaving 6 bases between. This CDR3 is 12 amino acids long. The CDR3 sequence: CASSYVGDTQYF. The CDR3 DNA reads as TGTGCCAGCAGTTACGTGGGGGATACGCAGTATTTT.

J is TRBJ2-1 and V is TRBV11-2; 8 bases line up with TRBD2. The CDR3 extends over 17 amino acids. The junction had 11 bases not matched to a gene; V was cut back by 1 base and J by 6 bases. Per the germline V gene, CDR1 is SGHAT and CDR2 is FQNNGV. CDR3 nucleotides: TGTGCCAGCAGCTTAGGGGGGCTTAGCGGGGTTTCCAATGAGCAGTTCTTC. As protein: CASSLGGLSGVSNEQFF.

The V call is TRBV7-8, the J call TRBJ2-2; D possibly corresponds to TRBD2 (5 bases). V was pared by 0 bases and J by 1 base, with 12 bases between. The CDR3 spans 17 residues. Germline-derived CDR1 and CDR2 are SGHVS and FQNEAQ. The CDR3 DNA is TGTGCCAGCAGCTTAGCGCTGTGGGAGAGGAACACCGGGGAGCTGTTTTTT. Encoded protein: CASSLALWERNTGELFF. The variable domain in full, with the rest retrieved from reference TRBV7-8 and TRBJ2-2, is GAGVSQSPRYKVAKRGQDVALRCDPISGHVSLFWYQQALGQGPEFLTYFQNEAQLDKSGLPSDRFFAERPEGSVSTLKIQRTQQEDSAVYLCASSLALWERNTGELFFGEGSRLTVL.

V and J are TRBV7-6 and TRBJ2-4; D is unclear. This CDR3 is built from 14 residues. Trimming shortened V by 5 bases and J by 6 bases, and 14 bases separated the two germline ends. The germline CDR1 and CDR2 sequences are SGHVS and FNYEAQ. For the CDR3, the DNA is TGTGCCAGCAGCGCGCTACGGGCAGGAAACATTCAGTACTTC. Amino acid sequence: CASSALRAGNIQYF.

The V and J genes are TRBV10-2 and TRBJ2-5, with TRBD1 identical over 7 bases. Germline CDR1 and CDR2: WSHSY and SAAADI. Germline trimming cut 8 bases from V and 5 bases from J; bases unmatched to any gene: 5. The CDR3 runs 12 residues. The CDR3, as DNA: TGCGCCAGCCGACAGGGTGGGGAGACCCAGTACTTC. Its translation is CASRQGGETQYF.

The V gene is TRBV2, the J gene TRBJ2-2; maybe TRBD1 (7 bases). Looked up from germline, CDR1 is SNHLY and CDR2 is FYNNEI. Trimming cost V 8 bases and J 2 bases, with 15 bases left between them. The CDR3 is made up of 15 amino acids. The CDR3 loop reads CASEGAEGNTGELFF. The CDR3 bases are TGTGCCAGCGAGGGGGCGGAGGGCAACACCGGGGAGCTGTTTTTT.

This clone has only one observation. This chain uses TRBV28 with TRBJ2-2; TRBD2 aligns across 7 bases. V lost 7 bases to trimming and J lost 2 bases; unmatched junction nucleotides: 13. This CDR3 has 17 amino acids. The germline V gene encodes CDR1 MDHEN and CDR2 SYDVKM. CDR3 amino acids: CASNRGGTILNTGELFF. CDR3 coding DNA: TGTGCCAGCAACCGTGGGGGGACTATCCTAAACACCGGGGAGCTGTTTTTT.

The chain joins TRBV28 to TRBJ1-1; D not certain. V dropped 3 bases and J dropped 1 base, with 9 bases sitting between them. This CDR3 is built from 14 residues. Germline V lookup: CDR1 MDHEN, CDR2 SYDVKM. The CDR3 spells CASSLGVGNTEAFF. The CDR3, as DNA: TGTGCCAGCAGTTTGGGCGTTGGGAACACTGAAGCTTTCTTT.

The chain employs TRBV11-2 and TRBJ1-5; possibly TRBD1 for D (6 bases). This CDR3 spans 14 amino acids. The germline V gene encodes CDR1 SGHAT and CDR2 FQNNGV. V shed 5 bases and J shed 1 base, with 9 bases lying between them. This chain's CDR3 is CASSATGSNQPQHF. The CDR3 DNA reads TGTGCCAGCAGCGCGACAGGAAGCAATCAGCCCCAGCATTTT. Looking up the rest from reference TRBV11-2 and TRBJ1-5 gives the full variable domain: EAGVAQSPRYKIIEKRQSVAFWCNPISGHATLYWYQQILGQGPKLLIQFQNNGVVDDSQLPKDRFSAERLKGVDSTLKIQPAKLEDSAVYLCASSATGSNQPQHFGDGTRLSIL.

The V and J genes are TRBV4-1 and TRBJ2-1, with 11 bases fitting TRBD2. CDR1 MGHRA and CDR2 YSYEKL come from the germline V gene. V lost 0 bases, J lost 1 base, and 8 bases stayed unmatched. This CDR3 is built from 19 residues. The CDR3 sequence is CASSQERLGLAASYNEQFF. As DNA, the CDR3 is TGCGCCAGCAGCCAAGAGCGGTTGGGACTAGCGGCTTCCTACAATGAGCAGTTCTTC.

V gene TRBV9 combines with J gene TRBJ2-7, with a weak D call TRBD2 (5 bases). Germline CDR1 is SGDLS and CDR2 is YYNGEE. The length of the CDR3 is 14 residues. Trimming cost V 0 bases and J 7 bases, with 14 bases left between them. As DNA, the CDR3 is TGTGCCAGCAGCGTAGCCGGGGTAACGCAAGAGCAGTACTTC. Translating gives CASSVAGVTQEQYF.

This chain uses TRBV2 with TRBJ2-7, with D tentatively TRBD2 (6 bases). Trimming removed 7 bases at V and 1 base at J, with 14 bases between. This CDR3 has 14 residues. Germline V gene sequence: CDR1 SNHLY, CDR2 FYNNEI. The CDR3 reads CASKESGASYEQYF. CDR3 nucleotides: TGTGCCAGCAAGGAGTCGGGAGCTTCCTACGAGCAGTACTTC. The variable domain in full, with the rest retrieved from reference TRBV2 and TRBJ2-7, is EPEVTQTPSHQVTQMGQEVILRCVPISNHLYFYWYRQILGQKVEFLVSFYNNEISEKSEIFDDQFSVERPDGSNFTLKIRSTKLEDSAMYFCASKESGASYEQYFGPGTRLTVT.

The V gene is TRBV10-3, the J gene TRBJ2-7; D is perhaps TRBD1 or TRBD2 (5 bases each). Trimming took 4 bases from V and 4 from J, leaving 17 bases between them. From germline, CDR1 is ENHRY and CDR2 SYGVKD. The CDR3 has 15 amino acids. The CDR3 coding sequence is TGTGCCATCAGTGCAGCGAGGGGTAGTGGGTACGAGCAGTACTTC. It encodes CAISAARGSGYEQYF.

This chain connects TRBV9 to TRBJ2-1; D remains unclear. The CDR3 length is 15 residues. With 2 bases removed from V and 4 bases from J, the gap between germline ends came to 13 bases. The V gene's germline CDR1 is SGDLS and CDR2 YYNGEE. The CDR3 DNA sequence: TGTGCCAGCAGCGTGGACCGACTTTCGTACAATGAGCAGTTCTTC. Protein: CASSVDRLSYNEQFF.

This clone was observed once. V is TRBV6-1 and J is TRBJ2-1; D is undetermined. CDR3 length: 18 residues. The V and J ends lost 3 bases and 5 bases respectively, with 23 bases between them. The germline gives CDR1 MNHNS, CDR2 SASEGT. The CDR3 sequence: CASSDEAVSHPLDNEQFF. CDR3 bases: TGTGCCAGCAGTGATGAAGCCGTTAGCCATCCCCTAGACAATGAGCAGTTCTTC.

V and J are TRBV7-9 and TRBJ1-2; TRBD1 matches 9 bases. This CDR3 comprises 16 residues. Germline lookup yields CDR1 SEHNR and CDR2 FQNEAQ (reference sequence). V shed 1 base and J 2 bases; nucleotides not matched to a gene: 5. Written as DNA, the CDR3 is TGTGCCAGCAGCTTAGGAAAAGGACAGGGGAACTATGGCTACACCTTC. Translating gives CASSLGKGQGNYGYTF.

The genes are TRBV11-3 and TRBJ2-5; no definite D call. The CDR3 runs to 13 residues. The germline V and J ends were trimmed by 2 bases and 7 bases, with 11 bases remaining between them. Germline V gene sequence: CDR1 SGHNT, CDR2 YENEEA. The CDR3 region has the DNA TGTGCCAGCAGCTTAAAGAAGCCAGGGACCCAGTACTTC. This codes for CASSLKKPGTQYF.